These 18 T cell receptor beta chains came from one sample sequenced in a study of CD8 T cells in Susac syndrome. An input of roughly 0.5 to 1 ug of RNA was subjected to reverse transcription using random hexamers. Via MiXCR, TCRdb re-called the immunoSEQ multiplex PCR reads, giving one row per CDR3 protein. The repertoire includes fewer than 150,000 distinct CDR3 sequences, around 90% of them detected once, and 0.24% sits in the top ten. The sample was CD8+ T cells from PBMCs. These receptors originate from a human donor with multiple sclerosis.

This sequence joins TRBV30 and TRBJ2-1; no clear D gene. Germline V CDR1 and CDR2: GTSNPN, SVGIG (reference sequence). The CDR3 is 10 amino acids. V lost 7 bases, J lost 9 bases, and 10 bases lay in between. The CDR3 loop reads CASALSEQFF. The CDR3 coding sequence is TGTGCCTCTGCCCTTAGTGAGCAGTTCTTC.

V usage is TRBV3-1 and J usage is TRBJ1-1, with D uncertain. V was pared by 1 base and J by 4 bases, with 7 bases between. The CDR3 has 13 amino acids. The V gene's germline CDR1 is LGHDT and CDR2 YNNKEL (reference sequence). CDR3: CASSQGSGTEAFF. The DNA for the CDR3 is TGTGCCAGCAGCCAAGGTTCGGGCACTGAAGCTTTCTTT. Based on the CDR3 plus reference TRBV3-1 and TRBJ1-1, the full variable domain is DTAVSQTPKYLVTQMGNDKSIKCEQNLGHDTMYWYKQDSKKFLKIMFSYNNKELIINETVPNRFSPKSPDKAHLNLHINSLELGDSAVYFCASSQGSGTEAFFGQGTRLTVV.

The chain carries TRBV6-1 and TRBJ2-1, with 8 nucleotides matching TRBD2. The CDR3 has 16 residues. The germline V gene has CDR1 MNHNS and CDR2 SASEGT. After removal of 6 bases from V and 2 bases from J, the junction contained 9 bases not matched to a gene. Here the CDR3 DNA reads TGTGCCAGCAGCATATACACTAGCGGACCCTACAATGAGCAGTTCTTC. Encoded protein: CASSIYTSGPYNEQFF.

The chain is built from TRBV20-1 and TRBJ2-7; 9 bases match TRBD1. V shed 6 bases, J shed 0 bases, and the junction held 3 bases outside the gene matches. The CDR3 length is 13 residues. Germline values: CDR1 DFQATT, CDR2 SNEGSKA (reference sequence). The CDR3 loop reads CSALGQGSYEQYF. The CDR3 DNA reads as TGCAGTGCATTGGGACAGGGCTCCTACGAGCAGTACTTC.

The J gene is TRBJ2-7, the V gene TRBV4-1; D possibly matches TRBD1 or TRBD2 (5 bases each). This CDR3 is 15 amino acids long. Trimming removed 4 bases from V and 5 bases from J, with 18 bases in between. CDR1 is MGHRA and CDR2 is YSYEKL in the germline V gene. The CDR3 nucleotides read TGCGCCAGCAGCCTTCGGCAGGGAGCTCCGAACGAGCAGTACTTC. Translation gives CASSLRQGAPNEQYF.

The chain's CDR3 is CASGYQYEQYF. The CDR3 nucleotides read TGTGCCAGCGGGTACCAATACGAGCAGTACTTC. The chain combines TRBV2 with TRBJ2-7; D gene unclear. V lost 8 bases to trimming and J lost 4 bases, with 9 bases between them. The CDR3 is made up of 11 amino acids. Germline V gene sequence: CDR1 SNHLY, CDR2 FYNNEI.

The chain recombines TRBV25-1 with TRBJ2-7; D remains ambiguous. This CDR3 has 11 residues. V dropped 3 bases and J dropped 5 bases, with 5 bases sitting between them. Germline CDR1 is MGHDK and CDR2 is SYGVNS. CDR3 DNA sequence: TGTGCCAGCAGTGATTCTAACGAGCAGTACTTC. Amino acid sequence: CASSDSNEQYF.

CDR3 loop: CSARSLDLWDNEQFF. The CDR3 region has the DNA TGCAGTGCTAGATCCCTGGATCTTTGGGACAATGAGCAGTTCTTC. The chain joins TRBV20-1 to TRBJ2-1, with D unclear. The V end was cut by 2 bases, the J end by 5 bases, with 16 bases between. Germline V gene lookup returns CDR1 DFQATT and CDR2 SNEGSKA (reference sequence). This CDR3 is built from 15 residues.

In DNA form, the CDR3 reads TGTGCCAGCAGCAGCACGGGACATCGCACAGATACGCAGTATTTT. Translated: CASSSTGHRTDTQYF. This chain uses TRBV5-4 with TRBJ2-3; TRBD1 is a possible D gene (6 bases). This CDR3 contains 15 residues. Germline CDR1 is SGHNT and CDR2 is YYREEE (reference sequence). Trimming stripped 4 bases from V and 1 base from J, with 13 bases between.

This clonotype was detected a few times. The V and J genes are TRBV10-2 and TRBJ2-7; D is unresolved. Trimming removed 2 bases at V and 3 bases at J, with 5 bases between. The CDR3 runs to 12 residues. Germline V gene sequence: CDR1 WSHSY, CDR2 SAAADI. The chain's CDR3 is CASSETDYEQYF. CDR3 bases: TGCGCCAGCAGTGAGACAGACTACGAGCAGTACTTC.

The genes are TRBV10-3 and TRBJ2-7; 12 positions agree with TRBD1. The junction had 11 bases not matched to a gene; V was cut back by 6 bases and J by 5 bases. Per germline, CDR1 ENHRY and CDR2 SYGVKD. This CDR3 comprises 16 residues. The CDR3 sequence: CAIRDLSGQGADEQYF. CDR3 in DNA: TGTGCCATCAGGGACTTGTCGGGACAGGGGGCAGACGAGCAGTACTTC.

This sequence joins TRBV19 and TRBJ2-7, with D perhaps given as TRBD1 or TRBD2 (5 bases each). Trimming cost V 6 bases and J 4 bases, with 13 bases left between them. The CDR3 totals 13 residues. The germline gives CDR1 LNHDA, CDR2 SQIVND (reference sequence). The CDR3, as DNA: TGTGCCAGTAGCCACCCAGAGGGGTACGAGCAGTACTTC. Amino acids: CASSHPEGYEQYF.

The chain links TRBV5-7 to TRBJ2-7; D is undetermined. TRBV5-7 is assigned to the ORF class and has an uncertain function. The CDR3 spans 14 residues. Between the trimmed V and J ends, which lost 5 bases and 8 bases, there was a span of 20 bases. The CDR3 reads CASRFRILPRKQYF. CDR3 sequence (DNA): TGTGCCAGCAGATTCCGGATCCTTCCCAGGAAGCAGTACTTC.

The chain is built from TRBV24-1 and TRBJ2-3; no reliable D call. Trimming removed 5 bases at V and 4 bases at J, with 9 bases between. The germline CDR1 and CDR2 sequences are KGHDR and SFDVKD. The CDR3 has 13 residues. The CDR3 reads CATSGDWADTQYF. The CDR3 DNA is TGTGCCACCAGTGGAGACTGGGCAGATACGCAGTATTTT.

The rearrangement joins TRBV30 to TRBJ1-2, with a weak D call TRBD1 (5 bases). CDR3 size: 13 residues. V dropped 1 base and J dropped 6 bases, with 12 bases sitting between them. Germline assignment: CDR1 GTSNPN and CDR2 SVGIG (reference sequence). The CDR3 nucleotides read TGTGCCTGGAGTGACACAGGATTCAATGGCTACACCTTC. As protein: CAWSDTGFNGYTF.

V gene TRBV30 combines with J gene TRBJ2-2, with D tentatively TRBD2 (5 bases). The CDR3 is made up of 12 amino acids. Germline CDR1 GTSNPN, CDR2 SVGIG (reference sequence). V gave up 2 bases and J gave up 6 bases, with 7 bases separating them. For the CDR3, the DNA is TGTGCCTGGAGTACCGGGGCCGGGGAGCTGTTTTTT. Amino acids: CAWSTGAGELFF.

The chain joins TRBV13 to TRBJ2-5; D possibly corresponds to TRBD1 (5 bases). The V end was cut by 3 bases, the J end by 2 bases, with 7 bases between. The V gene's germline CDR1 is PRHDT and CDR2 FYEKMQ (reference sequence). The CDR3 runs to 13 residues. The CDR3 sequence is CASSLGLQETQYF. CDR3 coding DNA: TGTGCCAGCAGCTTGGGGCTACAAGAGACCCAGTACTTC.

This chain links TRBV20-1 with TRBJ2-7, with 8 bases that match TRBD1. The CDR3 runs to 16 residues. Germline-derived CDR1 and CDR2 are DFQATT and SNEGSKA (reference sequence). Trimming at V came to 3 bases and at J to 2 bases, leaving 12 bases not matched to a gene. CDR3 DNA sequence: TGCAGTGCTAGGATTCCGGACAGGGTTAATCCCTACGAGCAGTACTTC. This sequence encodes CSARIPDRVNPYEQYF.